This T cell receptor (beta chain) comes out of a study of blood T cell repertoires in COVID-19. Study information: Acute and convalescent COVID-19 specimens originated in the United States, Italy and Spain. In each case, the material was cDNA or gDNA derived from T cells, B-cell-depleted T cells, or PBMCs.

In the original processing: By means of reference gene primer amplification, nucleated cell counts were estimated. Libraries were prepared by immunoSEQ multiplex PCR; TCRdb keeps only in-frame clonotypes and omits some of them. V, J and clone size are taken as reported in that table, and D and trimming were inferred from the DNA itself. The sample lists just over 150,000 clones, 80% occurring once. Input material: peripheral blood. This TCR derives from a man in his sixties with acute or convalescent COVID-19.

Here the CDR3 reads CASSTWVTRDTQYF. CDR3 bases: TGTGCCAGTAGTACCTGGGTCACGCGGGATACGCAGTATTTT. The genes are TRBV19 and TRBJ2-3; D remains unclear. V dropped 4 bases and J dropped 6 bases, with 14 bases sitting between them. The germline CDR1 and CDR2 sequences are LNHDA and SQIVND (reference sequence). The CDR3 runs to 14 residues.